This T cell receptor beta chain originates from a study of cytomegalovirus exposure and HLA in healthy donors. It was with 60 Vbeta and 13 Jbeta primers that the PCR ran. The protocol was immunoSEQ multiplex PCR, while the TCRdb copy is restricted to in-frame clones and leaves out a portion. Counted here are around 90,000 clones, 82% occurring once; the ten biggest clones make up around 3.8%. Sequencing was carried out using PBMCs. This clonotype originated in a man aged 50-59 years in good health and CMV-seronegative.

CDR3 coding DNA: TGTGCCAGCTCACCACCTTCTTTCTATGGCTACACCTTC. Encoded protein: CASSPPSFYGYTF. The chain couples TRBV18 to TRBJ1-2; D is uncertain. Germline CDR1 reads KGHSH; CDR2 reads LQKENI. The V gene lost 0 bases and the J gene lost 4 bases, with 6 bases spanning the gap. The CDR3 is 13 residues long.